A single sample gave rise to the 2 T cell receptor beta chains below, sequenced in a study of blood T cell repertoires in COVID-19. Assay: immunoSEQ multiplex PCR; the TCRdb copy retains only in-frame clones and omits some. The sample holds around 190,000 clones, about 80% seen once. Sequenced: peripheral blood. The receptors derive from a woman aged 45-65 years with active or convalescent COVID-19.

The chain is built from TRBV6-9 and TRBJ1-1, with 10 bases fitting TRBD1. Germline V gene data show CDR1 as MNHGY and CDR2 as SVAAGI. The CDR3 has 17 amino acids. V lost 8 bases and J lost 2; bases outside the gene matches: 14. The CDR3 protein is CASGSRQGAKRNTEAFF. Written as DNA, the CDR3 is TGTGCCAGCGGATCCCGACAGGGGGCGAAAAGAAACACTGAAGCTTTCTTT.

This clone has more than one count but fewer than ten. This rearrangement joins TRBV4-3 to TRBJ1-1; D may be TRBD1 (6 bases). V shed 4 bases and J shed 6 bases, with 15 bases lying between them. The CDR3 runs 14 residues. CDR1 is LGHNA, CDR2 YSLEER, per germline. CDR3 region: CASSRTTGSPEAFF. CDR3 DNA: TGCGCCAGCAGCCGAACTACAGGGAGCCCTGAAGCTTTCTTT.